A single sample is the source of the 14 T cell receptor beta chains below, sequenced in a study of long-term antiretroviral therapy in people with HIV. Sequencing used immunoSEQ v3.0 at survey level. Assay used: immunoSEQ multiplex PCR; TCRdb lists only in-frame clones, some missing. The profile covers about 18,000 clones, with roughly 91% appearing a single time and 9.6% taken by the ten largest. The sample here was unsorted PBMCs, taken 3 years after starting antiretroviral therapy. These receptors were taken from a man aged 50-59 years with HIV.

This chain connects TRBV7-2 to TRBJ1-1, with unresolved D. The CDR3 loop spans 15 amino acids. The V gene's germline CDR1 is SGHTA and CDR2 FQGNSA. V shed 2 bases and J shed 2 bases, with 12 bases lying between them. For the CDR3, the DNA is TGTGCCAGCAGCTTAACCAGGCTCCTTAACACTGAAGCTTTCTTT. Translating it yields CASSLTRLLNTEAFF. The variable domain in full, with the rest retrieved from reference TRBV7-2 and TRBJ1-1, is GAGVSQSPSNKVTEKGKDVELRCDPISGHTALYWYRQSLGQGLEFLIYFQGNSAPDKSGLPSDRFSAERTGGSVSTLTIQRTQQEDSAVYLCASSLTRLLNTEAFFGQGTRLTVV.

CDR3 protein: CASSLSGDILGVSYNEQFF. The CDR3 coding sequence is TGTGCCAGCAGCTTGTCCGGAGACATTCTGGGAGTATCCTACAATGAGCAGTTCTTC. The chain links TRBV7-6 to TRBJ2-1; possible D gene TRBD2, 5 bases. Looked up from germline, CDR1 is SGHVS and CDR2 is FNYEAQ. This CDR3 contains 19 residues. Trimming stripped 3 bases from V and 1 base from J, with 22 bases between.

The chain recombines TRBV2 with TRBJ1-5; no clear D. Trimming shortened V by 6 bases and J by 0 bases, and 12 bases separated the two germline ends. The CDR3 runs to 15 residues. Germline V gene data show CDR1 as SNHLY and CDR2 as FYNNEI. The CDR3, as DNA: TGTGCCAGCAGAGAGGGAGTTTTTAGCAATCAGCCCCAGCATTTT. It translates to CASREGVFSNQPQHF.

This clone was seen more than once but under ten times. This chain joins TRBV7-9 and TRBJ1-2; a weak D match, TRBD1 (5 bases). Between the trimmed V and J ends, which lost 8 bases and 5 bases, there was a span of 21 bases. The CDR3 has 15 residues. Per germline, CDR1 SEHNR and CDR2 FQNEAQ (reference sequence). The CDR3 nucleotides are TGTGCCAGCGGCAGAGGGGAGGGGCGGAGGTATGGCTACACCTTC. Translation gives CASGRGEGRRYGYTF.

J is TRBJ1-2 and V is TRBV6-5, with D possibly being TRBD1 (5 bases). The germline V gene encodes CDR1 MNHEY and CDR2 SVGAGI. V lost 2 bases to trimming and J lost 4 bases, with 5 bases between them. This CDR3 is built from 12 residues. DNA of the CDR3: TGTGCCAGCAGTTACGGGGGCTATGGCTACACCTTC. Amino acid sequence: CASSYGGYGYTF.

This chain uses TRBV10-2 with TRBJ2-3; 7 nucleotides agree with TRBD1. Germline trimming cut 0 bases from V and 5 bases from J; bases unmatched to any gene: 5. The CDR3 contains 15 residues. Germline V gene lookup returns CDR1 WSHSY and CDR2 SAAADI. CDR3 DNA sequence: TGCGCCAGCAGTGAGTCTAGGGGGCATATAGATACGCAGTATTTT. Protein sequence: CASSESRGHIDTQYF.

The CDR3 coding sequence is TGCGCCAGCAGCGAGAGGGGAGCCAAAAACATTCAGTACTTC. It is translated as CASSERGAKNIQYF. The V call is TRBV5-1, the J call TRBJ2-4, with D perhaps matching TRBD1 or TRBD2 (5 bases each). Germline assignment: CDR1 SGHRS and CDR2 YFSETQ. V was clipped by 4 bases and J by 0 bases, with 8 bases between them. The CDR3 is 14 amino acids.

Here the CDR3 DNA reads TGTGCCAGCAGTGATATGGGTGGGACCCAGTACTTC. Protein: CASSDMGGTQYF. This chain links TRBV25-1 with TRBJ2-5; D remains ambiguous. CDR1 MGHDK and CDR2 SYGVNS come from the germline V gene. V was pared by 3 bases and J by 7 bases, with 9 bases between. The CDR3 has 12 amino acids.

The chain combines TRBV9 with TRBJ2-2; 8 bases agree with TRBD2. CDR1 SGDLS and CDR2 YYNGEE come from the germline V gene. Trimming cost V 4 bases and J 5 bases; bases outside gene matches: 7. The CDR3 is 15 amino acids. For the CDR3, the DNA is TGTGCCAGCAGCCCCGGGATAGCGGGAACCGGGGAGCTGTTTTTT. Translated, it gives CASSPGIAGTGELFF.

The count of this clone is one. The V and J genes are TRBV30 and TRBJ1-6; TRBD1 aligns across 7 bases. V trimming: 2 bases; J trimming: 7 bases; junction bases outside the gene matches: 8. Germline V gene data show CDR1 as GTSNPN and CDR2 as SVGIG (reference sequence). The CDR3 is 15 residues long. As DNA, the CDR3 is TGTGCCTGGAGTCAGCCGACAGGGAAGAATTCACCCCTCCACTTT. Amino acid sequence: CAWSQPTGKNSPLHF.

The chain carries TRBV25-1 and TRBJ1-1; 9 nucleotides match TRBD1. V dropped 2 bases and J dropped 7; count of bases not matched to a gene: 5. Germline V lookup: CDR1 MGHDK, CDR2 SYGVNS. The CDR3 totals 14 residues. CDR3 protein: CASSEGLTGGEAFF. The CDR3 coding sequence is TGTGCCAGCAGTGAAGGGTTGACAGGGGGTGAAGCTTTCTTT. The variable domain in full, with the rest retrieved from reference TRBV25-1 and TRBJ1-1, is EADIYQTPRYLVIGTGKKITLECSQTMGHDKMYWYQQDPGMELHLIHYSYGVNSTEKGDLSSESTVSRIRTEHFPLTLESARPSHTSQYLCASSEGLTGGEAFFGQGTRLTVV.

The rearrangement uses TRBV6-6 and TRBJ1-6; 10 nucleotides line up with TRBD1. Germline lookup yields CDR1 MNHNY and CDR2 SVGAGI (reference sequence). The V and J ends lost 6 bases and 7 bases, in that order; junction bases with no gene match: 6. The CDR3 is 15 residues long. The CDR3: CASSQTGQGNSPLHF. The CDR3 region has the DNA TGTGCCAGCAGCCAGACGGGACAGGGGAATTCACCCCTCCACTTT.

The chain couples TRBV19 to TRBJ1-4; D not certain. This CDR3 is 16 amino acids long. Trimming pared 3 bases from V and 7 bases from J, leaving 18 bases between. Germline assignment: CDR1 LNHDA and CDR2 SQIVND (reference sequence). This CDR3 is CASSMTRTAEGEKLFF. In nucleotides, the CDR3 is TGTGCCAGTAGTATGACGAGGACGGCAGAGGGTGAAAAACTGTTTTTT.

The count of this clone is one. V gene TRBV5-8 combines with J gene TRBJ1-5; 11 nucleotides line up with TRBD1. This CDR3 is built from 15 residues. Germline V gene sequence: CDR1 SGHTS, CDR2 YDEGEE. The ends lost 5 bases at V and 6 bases at J; junction bases unmatched: 7. CDR3: CASSLDRGRTQPQHF. The DNA of the CDR3 is TGTGCCAGCAGTCTGGACAGGGGGCGAACTCAGCCCCAGCATTTT.